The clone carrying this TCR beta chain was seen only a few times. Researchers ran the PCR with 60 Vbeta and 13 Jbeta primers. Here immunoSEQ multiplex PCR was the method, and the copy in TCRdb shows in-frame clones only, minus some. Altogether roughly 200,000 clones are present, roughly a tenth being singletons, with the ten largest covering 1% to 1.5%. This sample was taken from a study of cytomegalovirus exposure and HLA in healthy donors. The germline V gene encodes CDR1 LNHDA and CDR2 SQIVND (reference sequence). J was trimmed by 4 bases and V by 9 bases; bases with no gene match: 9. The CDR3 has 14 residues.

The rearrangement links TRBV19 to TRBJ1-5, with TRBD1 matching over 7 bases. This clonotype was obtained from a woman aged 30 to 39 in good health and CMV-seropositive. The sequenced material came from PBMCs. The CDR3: CASQNRDRNQPQHF. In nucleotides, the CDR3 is TGTGCCAGCCAGAACCGGGACAGAAATCAGCCCCAGCATTTT.